This TCR beta chain emerged from a study of T cell responses to AZD1222 COVID-19 vaccine. The data were produced by immunoSEQ multiplex PCR, yet TCRdb's version contains in-frame clones alone and is incomplete. The repertoire consists of about 83,000 clones, with roughly 83% occurring once and the leading ten covering 8.7%. Looked up from germline, CDR1 is DFQATT and CDR2 is SNEGSKA (reference sequence). The CDR3 has 11 amino acids. The V end lost 3 bases, the J end lost 6 bases, and 9 bases lay between the germline ends. This receptor was taken from an adult in good health. The gene calls are TRBV20-1 and TRBJ2-7; D remains unclear. This sample comprised peripheral blood, obtained on day 0 of AZD1222 vaccination. The CDR3 region is CSASIGAEQYF. The CDR3 DNA reads as TGCAGTGCTAGCATCGGCGCCGAGCAGTACTTC.